This TCR beta chain came from a study of blood T cell repertoires in COVID-19 (dated by TCRdb to the early 2020s). Looking at the study overall: The collaborator samples originated in the United States, Italy and Spain and spanned the acute and convalescent phases of COVID-19. The repertoires were released in a freely available public database meant as a resource for research on the immune response to SARS-CoV-2. Samples were obtained from the ongoing ImmuneRACE study (first 160 participants) and from over a thousand subjects provided by 6 global collaborators. HLA class I and class II types, where available, came from metadata supplied by the sample provider rather than from assay-based typing. Sample metadata almost always included a de-identified subject ID, COVID-19 status, age in years and sex. The dataset comprised deeply sampled blood TCRbeta repertoires from subjects exposed to, actively infected with, or recovered from COVID-19. The prospective study material was composed of cDNA or gDNA derived from T cells, B-cell-depleted T cells, or PBMCs. Results and caveats for the whole study, not just this receptor: How much clinical and demographic metadata was included differed by source and by participant, and the metadata was provided uncurated.

A second Seattle source provided samples from volunteer blood donors who had recovered from COVID-19. The collaborating institutions used their own protocols to collect whole blood in K2EDTA tubes. For TCRbeta analysis, collaborators shipped samples in one of three forms: frozen whole blood, isolated PBMCs, or DNA extracted from either of those sample types. The immunoSEQ Assay, a bias-controlled multiplex PCR, was used to amplify TCRbeta CDR3 regions from genomic DNA. The published analysis was carried out like this. Within the assay, amplification of reference gene primers was used to estimate how many nucleated cells each sample contained. To quantify the absolute abundance of each unique TCRbeta CDR3 rearrangement, sequence reads were collapsed and filtered. For each sample, productive Simpson clonality was calculated as the square root of Simpson's diversity index over productive rearrangements. Held by TCRdb, this immuneACCESS table contains in-frame sequences only and omits some clones. Under half of the omission traces to an unresolved V gene where checked; the cause of the rest is unknown. V, J and clone size were drawn from that table, and D and trimming were deduced from the DNA. Recorded for this sample are about 280,000 clones; 70% to 90% of them occurred a single time. The ten biggest clones cover about 2.2% of the sample.

Worth noting for this clone: Its antigen is not yet known. No quality values exist for individual bases; no much larger clone is one base distant.

Sequencing was carried out using peripheral blood. This clonotype originated in a woman in her twenties or thirties who had recovered from COVID-19.

The CDR3 protein is CASTQGARDEQYF. DNA sequence: TGTGCCAGTACACAGGGGGCGCGGGACGAGCAGTACTTC. The chain is made from TRBV19 and TRBJ2-7, with TRBD1 identical over 9 junction bases. Taken from cysteine to phenylalanine, the CDR3 has 13 residues. The DNA shown is the 39-base CDR3, in frame from base 1. Unmatched junction bases come to 6, with V trimmed by 7 bases and J by 5 bases. The germline V gene (reference sequence) sets CDR1 to LNHDA and CDR2 to SQIVND.